The 30 T cell receptor beta chains listed next were all sequenced from one sample in a study of T-cell memory formation after mild COVID-19. TCRdb called the 5' RACE reads again in MiXCR, with one record for every CDR3 protein. The repertoire consists of 450,000 or so distinct CDR3 sequences, with 20% to 25% occurring once and the leading ten covering roughly an eighth. The sample was PBMCs or a T cell subset sorted from them (not recorded which). The receptors shown here come from an adult woman who had mild COVID-19 (a few samples of this study predate the infection). Cell type and time point are not known.

This rearrangement joins TRBV11-2 to TRBJ2-1; D is uncertain. The germline gives CDR1 SGHAT, CDR2 FQNNGV. With 1 base removed from V and 8 bases from J, the gap between germline ends came to 12 bases. The CDR3 length is 14 residues. The CDR3 DNA is TGTGCCAGCAGCTTAGTTAGAAGGAGCCATGAGCAGTTCTTC. Encoded protein: CASSLVRRSHEQFF.

The J gene is TRBJ2-5, the V gene TRBV20-1; D may correspond to TRBD1 or TRBD2 (5 bases each). This CDR3 is built from 14 residues. Per germline, CDR1 DFQATT and CDR2 SNEGSKA (reference sequence). V dropped 5 bases and J dropped 4 bases, with 17 bases sitting between them. The CDR3 here is CSAAGGGVGETQYF. CDR3 coding DNA: TGCAGTGCTGCTGGTGGGGGTGTCGGAGAGACCCAGTACTTC.

This clonotype appeared many times. This chain uses TRBV2 with TRBJ2-3; the D call may be TRBD1 or TRBD2 (5 bases each). Germline assignment: CDR1 SNHLY and CDR2 FYNNEI. CDR3 size: 13 residues. Trimming removed 5 bases at V and 1 base at J, with 7 bases between. The CDR3 is CASSRDRTDTQYF. As DNA, the CDR3 is TGTGCCAGCAGTAGGGACCGCACAGATACGCAGTATTTT.

This clonotype was counted once. The CDR3 loop reads CAWTRQNMNTEAFF. CDR3 in DNA: TGTGCCTGGACAAGACAGAACATGAACACTGAAGCTTTCTTT. The chain links TRBV30 to TRBJ1-1; D possibly corresponds to TRBD1 (5 bases). This CDR3 is 14 amino acids long. Germline loops: CDR1 GTSNPN, CDR2 SVGIG (reference sequence). Deletions cut 4 bases from V and 0 bases from J, with 12 bases between.

The chain recombines TRBV5-6 with TRBJ1-1, with 8 bases that match TRBD1. The V gene's germline CDR1 is SGHDT and CDR2 YYEEEE. Trimming at V came to 1 base and at J to 5 bases, leaving 10 bases not matched to a gene. The CDR3 is made up of 16 amino acids. CDR3 amino acids: CASSLIPRTGKTEAFF. As DNA, the CDR3 is TGTGCCAGCAGCTTGATCCCCCGGACAGGGAAAACTGAAGCTTTCTTT.

This sequence joins TRBV5-1 and TRBJ2-7; 8 bases map to TRBD1. From germline, CDR1 is SGHRS and CDR2 YFSETQ. The CDR3 contains 13 residues. With 3 bases clipped from V and 3 bases from J, the junction kept 2 bases outside the gene matches. The CDR3 here is CASSSTGDYEQYF. The CDR3 region has the DNA TGCGCCAGCAGCTCGACAGGGGACTACGAGCAGTACTTC.

The sample holds a few counts of this clonotype. The V gene is TRBV21-1, the J gene TRBJ2-7. TRBV21-1 corresponds to a pseudogene. The CDR3 is made up of 14 amino acids. The CDR3 nucleotides read TGTGCCAGCAGCGCACTAAGGGGGTCCTACGAGCAGTACTTC. The encoded protein is CASSALRGSYEQYF.

This clonotype has more than one count but fewer than ten. The chain recombines TRBV5-6 with TRBJ1-1, with a possible D match to TRBD1 (6 bases). Germline CDR1 and CDR2: SGHDT and YYEEEE. CDR3 length equals 15 residues. Trimming shortened V by 3 bases and J by 7 bases, and 19 bases separated the two germline ends. The CDR3 coding sequence is TGTGCCAGCAGCTCCCGGGTAGGACAGCGCTATGAAGCTTTCTTT. Translated: CASSSRVGQRYEAFF.

The rearrangement uses TRBV7-9 and TRBJ1-1; D is unclear. The CDR3 is 14 amino acids. V shed 0 bases and J shed 4 bases, with 9 bases lying between them. Germline CDR1 and CDR2: SEHNR and FQNEAQ (reference sequence). The CDR3 coding sequence is TGTGCCAGCAGCTTAGCGGTGCTAATCACTGAAGCTTTCTTT. It translates to CASSLAVLITEAFF.

V is TRBV7-2 and J is TRBJ1-2; no reliable D call. V was trimmed by 5 bases and J by 3 bases, leaving 13 bases between them. The CDR3 is made up of 14 amino acids. From germline, CDR1 is SGHTA and CDR2 FQGNSA. This CDR3 reads CASSTQRGHYGYTF. Here the CDR3 DNA reads TGTGCCAGCAGCACTCAGAGAGGACACTATGGCTACACCTTC.

This clonotype has just a few counts. The chain is built from TRBV10-3 and TRBJ1-1; the D is unclear. Per germline, CDR1 ENHRY and CDR2 SYGVKD. This CDR3 spans 14 amino acids. V was clipped by 3 bases and J by 3 bases, with 11 bases between them. The CDR3 loop reads CAISDSDWYTEAFF. In DNA form, the CDR3 reads TGTGCCATCAGTGATAGCGACTGGTACACTGAAGCTTTCTTT.

The rearrangement joins TRBV29-1 to TRBJ2-3, with 7 bases matching TRBD2. Germline CDR1 reads SQVTM; CDR2 reads ANQGSEA. The length of the CDR3 is 13 residues. The CDR3 DNA is TGCGCCGAGGGCGGGAGAACCACAGATACGCAGTATTTT. Its protein is CAEGGRTTDTQYF.

The gene calls are TRBV4-3 and TRBJ2-6; D is possibly TRBD1 or TRBD2 (6 bases each). CDR1 and CDR2 from the germline V gene are LGHNA and YSLEER. The CDR3 runs 20 residues. Trimming stripped 1 base from V and 0 bases from J, with 19 bases between. The CDR3 coding sequence is TGCGCCAGCAGCCAAGGCTACTTGGAGGGGGGCTACTCTGGGGCCAACGTCCTGACTTTC. Amino acid sequence: CASSQGYLEGGYSGANVLTF.

This clonotype was counted between two and nine times. The chain combines TRBV23-1 with TRBJ2-7; D is perhaps TRBD1 (5 bases). TRBV23-1 is assigned to the ORF class and has an uncertain function. CDR3 length: 14 amino acids. V was clipped by 3 bases and J by 0 bases, with 9 bases between them. CDR3 sequence: CASSQPTASYEQYF. CDR3 coding DNA: TGCGCCAGCAGTCAGCCGACAGCCTCCTACGAGCAGTACTTC.

This clonotype was seen only a few times. This sequence joins TRBV12-3 or TRBV12-4 and TRBJ2-2; tentative D call: TRBD2 (6 bases). This CDR3 contains 16 residues. V was cut by 2 bases and J by 5 bases, with 15 bases left in between. The CDR3 bases are TGTGCCAGCAGTTTAATTCGGGGCGGGGAGACCGGGGAGCTGTTTTTT. Its protein is CASSLIRGGETGELFF.

V usage is TRBV7-6 and J usage is TRBJ2-7; 9 bases agree with TRBD1. V was clipped by 5 bases and J by 1 base; unmatched bases: 6. This CDR3 spans 15 amino acids. CDR1 and CDR2 from the germline V gene are SGHVS and FNYEAQ. CDR3: CASSPLTGGSYEQYF. The CDR3, as DNA: TGTGCCAGCAGCCCACTGACAGGGGGTTCCTACGAGCAGTACTTC.

This clonotype has more than one count but fewer than ten. The V call is TRBV11-2, the J call TRBJ1-4, with 8 bases lining up with TRBD1. The CDR3 length is 15 residues. The germline CDR1 and CDR2 sequences are SGHAT and FQNNGV. With V trimmed by 5 bases and J by 8 bases, 10 bases remained unmatched. The CDR3 reads CASSPMTGEGEKLFF. In nucleotides, the CDR3 is TGTGCCAGCAGCCCGATGACAGGGGAAGGGGAAAAACTGTTTTTT.

The V gene is TRBV7-9, the J gene TRBJ2-7; D not resolved. The V end was cut by 4 bases, the J end by 2 bases, with 9 bases between. CDR1 SEHNR and CDR2 FQNEAQ come from the germline V gene (reference sequence). The length of the CDR3 is 13 residues. CDR3 in DNA: TGTGCCAGCAGCTCGGGCCCTACCTACGAGCAGTACTTC. As protein: CASSSGPTYEQYF.

The genes are TRBV9 and TRBJ1-2, with a tentative D call TRBD1 (5 bases). This CDR3 has 14 amino acids. Looked up from germline, CDR1 is SGDLS and CDR2 is YYNGEE. Between the trimmed V and J ends, which lost 4 bases and 0 bases, there was a span of 10 bases. The CDR3 loop is CASSPWGPNYGYTF. CDR3 in DNA: TGTGCCAGCAGCCCCTGGGGCCCTAACTATGGCTACACCTTC.

The chain carries TRBV27 and TRBJ1-6; possible D gene TRBD1, 6 bases. CDR1 MNHEY and CDR2 SMNVEV come from the germline V gene (reference sequence). V lost 2 bases to trimming and J lost 7 bases, with 9 bases between them. The CDR3 loop spans 14 amino acids. The CDR3 sequence: CASSLRQANSPLHF. The CDR3 bases are TGTGCCAGCAGTTTAAGACAGGCGAATTCACCCCTCCACTTT.

This clonotype was counted a few times. J is TRBJ1-3 and V is TRBV30; TRBD1 aligns across 9 bases. V shed 4 bases, J shed 0 bases, and the junction held 7 bases outside the gene matches. CDR1 is GTSNPN, CDR2 SVGIG, per germline (reference sequence). This CDR3 contains 16 residues. The CDR3 DNA reads as TGTGCCTGGATTGGGACAGGGAGTCTCTCTGGAAACACCATATATTTT. Translating it yields CAWIGTGSLSGNTIYF.

The rearrangement joins TRBV7-2 to TRBJ2-3; D call uncertain. V lost 6 bases and J 3 bases, leaving 10 bases between the germline ends. Germline CDR1 is SGHTA and CDR2 is FQGNSA. The CDR3 extends over 13 amino acids. The CDR3 DNA reads as TGTGCCAGCAGTTCGGACCTTACAGATACGCAGTATTTT. Amino acids: CASSSDLTDTQYF.

This clonotype was picked up a small number of times. This chain links TRBV5-1 with TRBJ1-1, with a possible D match to TRBD1 (6 bases). Trimming took off 0 bases at V and 5 bases at J, with 23 bases between the two ends. The CDR3 spans 18 residues. Germline lookup yields CDR1 SGHRS and CDR2 YFSETQ. CDR3 bases: TGCGCCAGCAGCTTGGAGGGGGGGCTGATCGTGGGGAGGACTGAAGCTTTCTTT. It yields the protein CASSLEGGLIVGRTEAFF.

This clonotype was counted ten times or more. Mismatch with germline at one junction end may stem from a read error. The V call is TRBV5-4, the J call TRBJ2-1, with 10 bases matching TRBD2. The germline CDR1 and CDR2 sequences are SGHNT and YYREEE (reference sequence). This CDR3 spans 15 amino acids. The CDR3, as DNA: TGCGCCAGCAGCTCTAGCGGGAGCTCCTACAATGAGCAGTTCTTC. As protein: CASSSSGSSYNEQFF.

The rearrangement links TRBV6-5 to TRBJ1-5; D is unclear. V dropped 10 bases and J dropped 2 bases, with 12 bases sitting between them. The CDR3 has 13 amino acids. Germline V gives CDR1 MNHEY, CDR2 SVGAGI. The CDR3: CATRGRGNQPQHF. CDR3 coding DNA: TGTGCCACCCGCGGTCGGGGCAATCAGCCCCAGCATTTT.

This clonotype was detected a few times. The genes are TRBV3-1 and TRBJ1-4, with a possible D match to TRBD1 (6 bases). V dropped 3 bases and J dropped 0 bases, with 14 bases sitting between them. Germline lookup yields CDR1 LGHDT and CDR2 YNNKEL (reference sequence). This CDR3 region has 17 residues. The CDR3 DNA is TGTGCCAGCAGCCATTCCGCGAACAGGGCAACTAATGAAAAACTGTTTTTT. Encoded protein: CASSHSANRATNEKLFF. Variable domain in full (rest from reference TRBV3-1 and TRBJ1-4): DTAVSQTPKYLVTQMGNDKSIKCEQNLGHDTMYWYKQDSKKFLKIMFSYNNKELIINETVPNRFSPKSPDKAHLNLHINSLELGDSAVYFCASSHSANRATNEKLFFGSGTQLSVL.

In this sample, this clonotype turned up a few times. The chain has TRBV10-3 and TRBJ2-5; D gene unclear. Looked up from germline, CDR1 is ENHRY and CDR2 is SYGVKD. The CDR3 extends over 12 amino acids. The V end lost 6 bases, the J end lost 5 bases, and 10 bases lay between the germline ends. The CDR3 loop is CAISERWETQYF. The CDR3 DNA is TGTGCCATCAGCGAGCGTTGGGAGACCCAGTACTTC.

This chain connects TRBV7-9 to TRBJ1-2; D possibly corresponds to TRBD1 (6 bases). Per the germline V gene, CDR1 is SEHNR and CDR2 is FQNEAQ (reference sequence). V was pared by 11 bases and J by 2 bases, with 15 bases between. The CDR3 length is 13 residues. The CDR3 loop reads CAQTTGENYGYTF. The CDR3 DNA reads TGTGCCCAAACGACAGGAGAGAACTATGGCTACACCTTC.

This clonotype was counted between two and nine times. The genes are TRBV12-3 or TRBV12-4 and TRBJ1-2, with D possibly matching TRBD1 (5 bases). This CDR3 region has 13 residues. V shed 8 bases and J shed 3 bases, with 13 bases lying between them. The CDR3 DNA reads as TGTGCCAGCGGACCGGGACGGGACTATGGCTACACCTTC. Its translation is CASGPGRDYGYTF.

The chain combines TRBV4-3 with TRBJ2-7; D is perhaps TRBD2 (6 bases). There are 16 residues in the CDR3. CDR1 is LGHNA and CDR2 is YSLEER in the germline V gene. With 2 bases removed from V and 3 bases from J, the gap between germline ends came to 17 bases. DNA for the CDR3: TGCGCCAGCAGCCAATACTATCCGGGACTTAGCTACGAGCAGTACTTC. It codes for CASSQYYPGLSYEQYF.